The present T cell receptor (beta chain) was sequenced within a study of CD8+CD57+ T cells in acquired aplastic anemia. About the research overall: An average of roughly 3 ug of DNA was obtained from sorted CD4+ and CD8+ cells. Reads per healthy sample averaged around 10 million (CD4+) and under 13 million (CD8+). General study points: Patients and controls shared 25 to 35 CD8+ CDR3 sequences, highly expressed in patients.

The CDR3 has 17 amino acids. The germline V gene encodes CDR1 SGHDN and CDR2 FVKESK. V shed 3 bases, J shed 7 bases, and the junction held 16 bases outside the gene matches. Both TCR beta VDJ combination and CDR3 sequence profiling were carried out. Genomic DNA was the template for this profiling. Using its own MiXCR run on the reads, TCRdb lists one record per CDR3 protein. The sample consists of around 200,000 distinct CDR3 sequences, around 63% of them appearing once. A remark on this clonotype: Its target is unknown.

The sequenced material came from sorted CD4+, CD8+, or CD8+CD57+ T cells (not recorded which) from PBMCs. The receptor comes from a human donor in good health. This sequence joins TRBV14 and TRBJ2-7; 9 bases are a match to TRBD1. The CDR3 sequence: CASSQDRGAPHLGEQYF. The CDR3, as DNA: TGTGCCAGCAGCCAGGACAGGGGTGCCCCCCATCTTGGGGAGCAGTACTTC.